Listed below are T cell receptor beta chains from one sample, sequenced in a study of T-cell memory formation after mild COVID-19. TCRdb re-analysed the 5' RACE reads in MiXCR, keeping a single row per CDR3 protein. The sample lists just under 550,000 distinct CDR3 sequences; roughly 20% were seen once. The sample comprised PBMCs or a T cell subset sorted from them (not recorded which). These receptors were collected from an adult woman who had mild COVID-19 (a few samples of this study predate the infection). Cell type and time point are not known. Each CDR3 is given with its conserved first and last residue. The order of the fields is D gene, J gene, clone size, V gene, CDR3 DNA, CDR3 protein. A D gene is named only where the DNA matches it firmly. The size entry is marked missing in some rows and otherwise reads once, few, many or a size class.

NA TRBJ2-4 NA TRBV27 TGTGCCAGCAGTACCAAGCGGAGTCTAGCCAAAAACATTCAGTACTTC CASSTKRSLAKNIQYF
NA TRBJ2-3 NA TRBV6-1 TGTGCCAGCAGTGAAAGGGGTACCTGGCCAGATACGCAGTATTTT CASSERGTWPDTQYF
NA TRBJ1-1 NA TRBV6-1 TGTGCCAGCCGGAGGGGGGCTGAAGCTTTCTTT CASRRGAEAFF
TRBD1 TRBJ2-7 few TRBV11-2 TGTGCCAGCAGCCTAGACAGGGGGCGGCCCTACGAGCAGTACTTC CASSLDRGRPYEQYF
NA TRBJ2-2 few TRBV7-2 TGTGCCAGCAGCTTAGTGTCAGGTCTCGCAGACGGGGAGCTGTTTTTT CASSLVSGLADGELFF
NA TRBJ2-5 many TRBV5-1 TGCGCCAGCAGCTTGGGACTGACCCAAGAGACCCAGTACTTC CASSLGLTQETQYF
NA TRBJ2-5 NA TRBV5-1 TGCGCCAGCAGCTTAGAGTGGCGCGAAGAGACCCAGTACTTC CASSLEWREETQYF
NA TRBJ2-3 few TRBV7-9 TGTGCCAGCAGTCACGTAGATAGGGGACTTAGCACAGATACGCAGTATTTT CASSHVDRGLSTDTQYF
TRBD1 TRBJ1-5 NA TRBV12-3/TRBV12-4 TGTGCCAGCAGTTTTGCAGGGGGTCGGCAGCCCCAGCATTTT CASSFAGGRQPQHF
NA TRBJ2-3 few TRBV5-1 TGCGCCAGCAGCTCGGGGTCCGGGACCGGAGAAGATACGCAGTATTTT CASSSGSGTGEDTQYF
NA TRBJ2-1 few TRBV7-9 TGTGCCAGCAGCTTATTTTTCAATGAGCAGTTCTTC CASSLFFNEQFF
TRBD2 TRBJ2-1 few TRBV5-5 TGTGCCAGCAGCCGTACCGGGACTAGCGGGAGTTATGAGCAGTTCTTC CASSRTGTSGSYEQFF
NA TRBJ2-7 NA TRBV7-2 TGTGCCAGCAGCTTAGCGAGACAGGACTACGAGCAGTACTTC CASSLARQDYEQYF
TRBD1 TRBJ2-2 few TRBV7-9 TGTGCCAGCAGCCCCCACTTGACAGGGGGTGGCACCGGGGAGCTGTTTTTT CASSPHLTGGGTGELFF
NA TRBJ2-3 many TRBV29-1 TGCAGCGTACCAAATAAGATAACGCAGTATTTT CSVPNKITQYF
NA TRBJ2-5 few TRBV9 TGTGCCAGCTCAGGGCGACAAGAGACCCAGTACTTC CASSGRQETQYF
TRBD2 TRBJ2-2 few TRBV9 TGTGCCAGCAGCGTAATAGCGGGCGCCGGGGAGCTGTTTTTT CASSVIAGAGELFF
TRBD1 TRBJ1-4 NA TRBV7-9 TGTGCCAGCAGGCAGACCGGGACAGGGAATGAAAAACTGTTTTTT CASRQTGTGNEKLFF
NA TRBJ2-2 many TRBV24-1 TGTGCCACCAGTGACCTGACAGTACGGGACACCGGGGAGCTGTTTTTT CATSDLTVRDTGELFF
NA TRBJ2-6 few TRBV11-2 TGTGCCAGCAGCAAGACTACGACTCTTTCTGGGGCCAACGTCCTGACTTTC CASSKTTTLSGANVLTF
TRBD2 TRBJ2-2 NA TRBV9 TGTGCCAGCAGCGTCCGACTAGCGGGAGCCGCCGGGGAGCTGTTTTTT CASSVRLAGAAGELFF
TRBD2 TRBJ2-3 many TRBV7-2 TGTGCCAGCAGCGCTAGCGGGGGATACACAGATACGCAGTATTTT CASSASGGYTDTQYF
NA TRBJ1-3 NA TRBV20-1 TGCAGTGCCCGAACTGGAAACACCATATATTTT CSARTGNTIYF
NA TRBJ2-7 NA TRBV5-6 TGTGCCAGCAGCTTGTATGGGAGCTACGAGCAGTACTTC CASSLYGSYEQYF
NA TRBJ2-3 few TRBV27 TGTGCCAGCAGTTTGACCAAAAAGACGGCAGATACGCAGTATTTT CASSLTKKTADTQYF
NA TRBJ1-2 few TRBV3-1 TGTGCCAGCAGCCAAGGGTCGTTCTATGGCTACACCTTC CASSQGSFYGYTF
TRBD2 TRBJ2-2 NA TRBV9 TGTGCCAGCAGCGCGACTAGCGCGAACACCGGGGAGCTGTTTTTT CASSATSANTGELFF
TRBD1 TRBJ2-1 many TRBV5-1 TGCGCCAGCGCCGAGGGGGCGACCTCCTACAATGAGCAGTTCTTC CASAEGATSYNEQFF
TRBD1 TRBJ2-7 few TRBV20-1 TGCAGTGCTTGGACAGGGGAATCCTACGAGCAGTACTTC CSAWTGESYEQYF
NA TRBJ2-7 few TRBV7-2 TGTGCCAGCAGCTACCCCCGGGACGCCCACTCCTACGAGCAGTACTTC CASSYPRDAHSYEQYF
NA TRBJ2-3 NA TRBV20-1 TGCAGTGCTAGAGATTGGTACGGTACTAGCACAGATACGCAGTATTTT CSARDWYGTSTDTQYF